This T cell receptor (beta chain) is from a study of blood T cell repertoires in COVID-19. On the study more broadly: The origin of the acute and convalescent COVID-19 samples was the United States, Italy and Spain.

This CDR3 is 16 amino acids long. Germline V gives CDR1 SSHAT, CDR2 FNYEAQ (reference sequence). Of note for this clone: One end of the junction does not line up with germline, which may come from a read error.

Assay used: immunoSEQ multiplex PCR; TCRdb lists only in-frame clones, some missing. Of about 250,000 clones detected, around four fifths appear once; the ten largest clones hold approximately 9%. This receptor was identified in a man aged 40-49 years with active or convalescent COVID-19. The gene calls are TRBV7-7 and TRBJ2-2; 8 positions agree with TRBD2. Sequences were obtained from peripheral blood. The CDR3 DNA sequence: TGTGCTAGCAGCTTGAGCGGGAGCGGGAACACCGGGGAGCTGTTTTTT. It yields the protein CASSLSGSGNTGELFF.